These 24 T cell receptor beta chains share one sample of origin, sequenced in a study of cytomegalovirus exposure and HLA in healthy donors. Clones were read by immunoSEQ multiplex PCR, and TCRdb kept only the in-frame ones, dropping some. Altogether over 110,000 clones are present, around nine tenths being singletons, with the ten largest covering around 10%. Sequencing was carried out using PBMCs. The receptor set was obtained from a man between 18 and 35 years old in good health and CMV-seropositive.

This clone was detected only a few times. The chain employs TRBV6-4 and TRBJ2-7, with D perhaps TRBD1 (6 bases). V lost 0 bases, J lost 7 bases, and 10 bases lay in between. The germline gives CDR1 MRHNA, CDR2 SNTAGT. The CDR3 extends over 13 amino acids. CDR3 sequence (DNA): TGTGCCAGCAGTGACTCCGAAGGGGGAGAGCAGTACTTC. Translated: CASSDSEGGEQYF.

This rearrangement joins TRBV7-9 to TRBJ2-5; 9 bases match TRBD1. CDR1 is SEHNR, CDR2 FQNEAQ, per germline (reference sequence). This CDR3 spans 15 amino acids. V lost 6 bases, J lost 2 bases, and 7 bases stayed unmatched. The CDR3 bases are TGTGCCAGCAGACGGCTAGGGACAGGGCAAGAGACCCAGTACTTC. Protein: CASRRLGTGQETQYF.

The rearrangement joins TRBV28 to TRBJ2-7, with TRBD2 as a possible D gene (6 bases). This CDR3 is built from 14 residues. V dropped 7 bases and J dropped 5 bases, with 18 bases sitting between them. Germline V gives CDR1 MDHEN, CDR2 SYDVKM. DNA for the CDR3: TGTGCCAGCACCCTCCTATCTGGGGGGAACGAGCAGTACTTC. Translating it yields CASTLLSGGNEQYF.

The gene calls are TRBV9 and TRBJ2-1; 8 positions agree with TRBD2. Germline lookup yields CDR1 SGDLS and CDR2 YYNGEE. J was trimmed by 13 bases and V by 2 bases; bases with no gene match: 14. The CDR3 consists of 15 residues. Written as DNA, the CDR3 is TGTGCCAGCAGCGTGGCCCTTGGGGAAGCGGGGGCACAGTTCTTC. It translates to CASSVALGEAGAQFF.

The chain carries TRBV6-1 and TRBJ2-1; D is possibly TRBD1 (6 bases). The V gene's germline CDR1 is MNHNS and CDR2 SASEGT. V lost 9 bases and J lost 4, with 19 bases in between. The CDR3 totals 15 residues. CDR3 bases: TGTGCCAGTGCCCTAGGGGGAGTCTTGTACAATGAGCAGTTCTTC. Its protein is CASALGGVLYNEQFF.

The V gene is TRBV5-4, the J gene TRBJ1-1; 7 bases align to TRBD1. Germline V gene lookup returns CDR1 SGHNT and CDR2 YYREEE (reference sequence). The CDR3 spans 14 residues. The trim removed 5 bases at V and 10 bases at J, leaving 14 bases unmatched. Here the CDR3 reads CASSSFRQGPSAFF. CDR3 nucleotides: TGTGCCAGCAGTTCTTTTAGACAGGGACCTTCAGCTTTCTTT.

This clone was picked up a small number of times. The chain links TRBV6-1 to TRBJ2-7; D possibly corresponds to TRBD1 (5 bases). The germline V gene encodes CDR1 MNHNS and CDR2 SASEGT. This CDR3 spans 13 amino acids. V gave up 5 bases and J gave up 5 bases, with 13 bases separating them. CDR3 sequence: CASSPREVDEQYF. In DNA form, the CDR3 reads TGTGCCAGCAGTCCCAGGGAAGTGGACGAGCAGTACTTC.

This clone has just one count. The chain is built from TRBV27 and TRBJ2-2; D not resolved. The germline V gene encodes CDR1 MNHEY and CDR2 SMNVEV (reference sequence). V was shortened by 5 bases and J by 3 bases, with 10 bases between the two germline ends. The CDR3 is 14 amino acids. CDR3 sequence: CASSIQHDTGELFF. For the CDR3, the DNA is TGTGCCAGCAGTATCCAACACGACACCGGGGAGCTGTTTTTT.

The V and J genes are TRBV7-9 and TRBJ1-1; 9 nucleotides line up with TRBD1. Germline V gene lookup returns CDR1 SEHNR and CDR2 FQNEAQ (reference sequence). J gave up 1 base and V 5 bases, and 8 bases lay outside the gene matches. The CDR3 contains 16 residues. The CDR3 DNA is TGTGCCAGCAGCCCCCCTGGACAGGGGCCGAACACTGAAGCTTTCTTT. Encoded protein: CASSPPGQGPNTEAFF.

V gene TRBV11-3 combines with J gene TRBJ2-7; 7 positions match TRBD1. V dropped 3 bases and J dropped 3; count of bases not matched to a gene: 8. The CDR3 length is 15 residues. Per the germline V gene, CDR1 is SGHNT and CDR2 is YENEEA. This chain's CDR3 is CASSFSTGKNYEQYF. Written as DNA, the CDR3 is TGTGCCAGCAGCTTCTCGACAGGGAAGAACTACGAGCAGTACTTC.

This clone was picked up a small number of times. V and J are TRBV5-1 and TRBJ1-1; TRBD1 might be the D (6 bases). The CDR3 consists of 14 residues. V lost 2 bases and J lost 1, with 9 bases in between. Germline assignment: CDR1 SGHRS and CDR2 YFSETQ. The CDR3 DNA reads TGCGCCAGCAGCTTAAGACAGGCGAACACTGAAGCTTTCTTT. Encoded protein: CASSLRQANTEAFF.

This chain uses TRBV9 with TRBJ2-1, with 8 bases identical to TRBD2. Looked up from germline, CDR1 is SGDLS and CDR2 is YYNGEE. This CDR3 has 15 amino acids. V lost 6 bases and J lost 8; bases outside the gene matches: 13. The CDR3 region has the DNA TGTGCCAGCAATCGGGGACTAGGAATTATCTATGAGCAGTTCTTC. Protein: CASNRGLGIIYEQFF.

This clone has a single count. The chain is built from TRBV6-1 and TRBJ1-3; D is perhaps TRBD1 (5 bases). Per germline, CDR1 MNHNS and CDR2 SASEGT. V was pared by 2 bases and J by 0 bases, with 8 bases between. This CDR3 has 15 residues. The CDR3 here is CASSEMGLSGNTIYF. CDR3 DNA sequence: TGTGCCAGCAGTGAAATGGGACTCTCTGGAAACACCATATATTTT.

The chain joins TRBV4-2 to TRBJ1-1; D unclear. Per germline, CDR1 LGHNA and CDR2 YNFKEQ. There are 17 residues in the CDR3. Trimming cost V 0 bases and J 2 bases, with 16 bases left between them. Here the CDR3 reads CASSQEVGSGYNTEAFF. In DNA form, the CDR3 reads TGTGCCAGCAGCCAAGAGGTTGGGTCGGGATATAACACTGAAGCTTTCTTT.

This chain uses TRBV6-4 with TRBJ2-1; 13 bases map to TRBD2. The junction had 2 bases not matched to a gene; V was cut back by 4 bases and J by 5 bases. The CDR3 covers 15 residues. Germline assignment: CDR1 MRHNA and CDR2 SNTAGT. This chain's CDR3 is CASSVGTSGDNEQFF. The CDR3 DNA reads TGTGCCAGCAGTGTAGGGACTAGCGGGGACAATGAGCAGTTCTTC.

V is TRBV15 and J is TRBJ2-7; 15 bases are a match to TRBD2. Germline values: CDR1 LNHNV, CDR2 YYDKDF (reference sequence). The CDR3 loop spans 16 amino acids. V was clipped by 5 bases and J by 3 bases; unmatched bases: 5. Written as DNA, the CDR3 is TGTGCCACCAGCCCTGGGACTAGCGGGAGGTACTACGAGCAGTACTTC. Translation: CATSPGTSGRYYEQYF.

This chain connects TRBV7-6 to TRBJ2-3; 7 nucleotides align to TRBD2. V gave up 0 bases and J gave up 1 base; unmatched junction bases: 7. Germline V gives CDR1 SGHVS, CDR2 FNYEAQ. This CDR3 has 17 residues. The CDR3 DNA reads TGTGCCAGCAGCTTAGCGGGGTCTAGCGGAGGCACAGATACGCAGTATTTT. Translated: CASSLAGSSGGTDTQYF.

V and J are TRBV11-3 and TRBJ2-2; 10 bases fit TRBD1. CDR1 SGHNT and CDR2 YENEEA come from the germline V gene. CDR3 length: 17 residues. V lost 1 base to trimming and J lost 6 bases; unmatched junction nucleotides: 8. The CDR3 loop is CASSLAPGTGVPGELFF. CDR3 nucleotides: TGTGCCAGCAGCTTAGCACCGGGGACAGGGGTGCCCGGGGAGCTGTTTTTT.

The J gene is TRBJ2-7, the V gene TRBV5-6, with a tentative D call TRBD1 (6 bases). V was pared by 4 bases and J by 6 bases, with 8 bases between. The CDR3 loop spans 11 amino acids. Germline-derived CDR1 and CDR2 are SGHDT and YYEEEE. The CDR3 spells CASSRGGEQYF. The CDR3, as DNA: TGTGCCAGCAGCCGAGGGGGCGAGCAGTACTTC. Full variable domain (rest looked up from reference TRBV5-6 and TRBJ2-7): DAGVTQSPTHLIKTRGQQVTLRCSPKSGHDTVSWYQQALGQGPQFIFQYYEEEERQRGNFPDRFSGHQFPNYSSELNVNALLLGDSALYLCASSRGGEQYFGPGTRLTVT.

The CDR3 loop reads CASGLRRHQGTGELFF. In DNA, the CDR3 is TGTGCCAGCGGCCTAAGGCGGCACCAGGGGACCGGGGAGCTGTTTTTT. The chain joins TRBV2 to TRBJ2-2; D might be TRBD1 (6 bases). CDR1 SNHLY and CDR2 FYNNEI come from the germline V gene. V was pared by 8 bases and J by 5 bases, with 21 bases between. This CDR3 has 16 residues.

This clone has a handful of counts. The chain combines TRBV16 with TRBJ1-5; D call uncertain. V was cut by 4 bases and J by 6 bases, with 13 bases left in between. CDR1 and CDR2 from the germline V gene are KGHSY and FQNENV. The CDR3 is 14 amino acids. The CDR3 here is CASSRRTGSQPQHF. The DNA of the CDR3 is TGTGCCAGCAGCCGAAGGACGGGGAGTCAGCCCCAGCATTTT.

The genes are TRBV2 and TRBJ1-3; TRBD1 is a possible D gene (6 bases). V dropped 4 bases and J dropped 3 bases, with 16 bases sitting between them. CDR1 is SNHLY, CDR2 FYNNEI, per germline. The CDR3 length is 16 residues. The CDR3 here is CASSAGQRGNGNTIYF. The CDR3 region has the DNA TGTGCCAGCAGTGCCGGACAGCGGGGCAATGGAAACACCATATATTTT.

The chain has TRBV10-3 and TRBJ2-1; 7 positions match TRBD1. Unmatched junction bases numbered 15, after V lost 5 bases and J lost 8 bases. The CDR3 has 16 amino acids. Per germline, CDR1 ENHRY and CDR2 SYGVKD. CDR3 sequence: CAISPSAQGDEDEQFF. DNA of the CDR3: TGTGCCATCAGTCCTAGTGCCCAGGGGGATGAAGATGAGCAGTTCTTC.

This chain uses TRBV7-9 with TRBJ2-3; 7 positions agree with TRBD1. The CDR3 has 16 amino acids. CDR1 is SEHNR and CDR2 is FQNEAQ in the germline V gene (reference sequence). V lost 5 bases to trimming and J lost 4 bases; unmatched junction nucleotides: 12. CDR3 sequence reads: CASSIRQGRGADTQYF. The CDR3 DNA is TGTGCCAGCAGCATCCGACAGGGCAGGGGAGCAGATACGCAGTATTTT.